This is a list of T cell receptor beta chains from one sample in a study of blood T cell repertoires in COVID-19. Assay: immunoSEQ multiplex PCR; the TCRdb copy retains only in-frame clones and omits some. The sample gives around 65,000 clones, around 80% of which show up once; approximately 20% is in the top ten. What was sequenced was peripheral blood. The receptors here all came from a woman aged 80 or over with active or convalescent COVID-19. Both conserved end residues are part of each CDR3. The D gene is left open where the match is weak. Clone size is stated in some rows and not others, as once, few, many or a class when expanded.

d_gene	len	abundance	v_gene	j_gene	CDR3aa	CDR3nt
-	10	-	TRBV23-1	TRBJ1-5	CASMQRPQHF	TGCGCCAGCATGCAGCGGCCCCAGCATTTT
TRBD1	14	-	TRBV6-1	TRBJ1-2	CASSEQGQGHGYTF	TGTGCCAGCAGTGAACAAGGACAGGGCCATGGCTACACCTTC
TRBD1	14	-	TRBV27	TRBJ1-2	CASSLGRGSYGYTF	TGTGCCAGCAGTTTGGGCAGGGGGTCCTATGGCTACACCTTC
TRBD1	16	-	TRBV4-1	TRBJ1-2	CASSQEGAAGGYGYTF	TGCGCCAGCAGCCAAGAGGGTGCGGCAGGGGGATATGGCTACACCTTC
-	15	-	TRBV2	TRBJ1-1	CASSAQGWLGTEAFF	TGTGCCAGCAGTGCCCAGGGATGGCTGGGTACTGAAGCTTTCTTT
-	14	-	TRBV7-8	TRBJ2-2	CASSLAGDTGELFF	TGTGCCAGCAGCTTAGCAGGGGACACCGGGGAGCTGTTTTTT
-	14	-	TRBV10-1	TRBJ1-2	CASSEGGFNYGYTF	TGCGCCAGCAGTGAAGGGGGTTTTAACTATGGCTACACCTTC
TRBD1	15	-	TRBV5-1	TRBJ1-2	CASSYTRGGGSGYTF	TGCGCCAGCAGCTACACCCGTGGAGGGGGCAGTGGCTACACCTTC
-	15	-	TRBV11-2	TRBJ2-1	CASSFEGVSYNEQFF	TGTGCCAGCAGCTTTGAGGGGGTGTCCTACAATGAGCAGTTCTTC
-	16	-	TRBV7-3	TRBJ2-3	CASSLTGGGRTDTQYF	TGTGCCAGCAGCTTAACGGGCGGGGGCCGCACAGATACGCAGTATTTT
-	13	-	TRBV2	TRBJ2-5	CASRTGPPETQYF	TGTGCCAGCAGGACTGGCCCTCCAGAGACCCAGTACTTC
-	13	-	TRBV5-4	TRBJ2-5	CASSWRIGETQYF	TGTGCCAGCAGCTGGCGGATCGGCGAGACCCAGTACTTC
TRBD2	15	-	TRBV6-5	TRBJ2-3	CASSGGEGLTDTQYF	TGTGCCAGCAGCGGGGGGGAGGGGTTGACAGATACGCAGTATTTT
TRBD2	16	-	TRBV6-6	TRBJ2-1	CASSSPDRGGYNEQFF	TGTGCCAGCAGTTCCCCCGATCGCGGGGGATACAATGAGCAGTTCTTC
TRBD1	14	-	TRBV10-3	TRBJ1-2	CAIRRQGGNYGYTF	TGTGCCATCAGGAGACAGGGGGGAAACTATGGCTACACCTTC
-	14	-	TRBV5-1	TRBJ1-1	CASSPQGQNTEAFF	TGCGCCAGCAGCCCCCAGGGCCAAAACACTGAAGCTTTCTTT
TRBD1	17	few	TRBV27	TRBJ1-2	CASSSTGQVFSNYGYTF	TGTGCCAGCAGTTCTACGGGACAGGTGTTTTCTAACTATGGCTACACCTTC
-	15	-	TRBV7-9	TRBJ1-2	CASSPQTTGGYGYTF	TGTGCCAGCAGCCCACAAACGACGGGGGGTTATGGCTACACCTTC